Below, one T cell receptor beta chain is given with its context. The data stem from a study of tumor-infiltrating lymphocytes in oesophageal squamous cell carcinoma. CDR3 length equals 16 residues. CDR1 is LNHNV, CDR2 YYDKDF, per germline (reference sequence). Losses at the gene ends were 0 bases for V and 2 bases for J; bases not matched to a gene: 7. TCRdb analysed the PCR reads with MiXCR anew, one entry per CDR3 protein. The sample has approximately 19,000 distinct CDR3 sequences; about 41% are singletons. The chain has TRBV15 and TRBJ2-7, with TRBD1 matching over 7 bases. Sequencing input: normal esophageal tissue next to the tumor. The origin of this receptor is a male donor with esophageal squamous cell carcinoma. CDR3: CATSRDRGQAAYEQYF. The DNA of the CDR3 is TGTGCCACCAGCAGAGATCGAGGACAGGCCGCCTACGAGCAGTACTTC.